One sample yielded the 22 T cell receptor beta chains listed below, sequenced in a study of blood T cell repertoires in COVID-19 (dated by TCRdb to 2018 to 2021). Libraries were prepared through the immunoSEQ multiplex PCR assay. Held by TCRdb, this immuneACCESS table contains in-frame sequences only and omits some clones. Under half of the omission traces to an unresolved V gene where checked; the cause of the rest is unknown. The sample profile shows about 250,000 clones; roughly nine tenths of them were found once. The ten largest make up roughly 3.1% of the sample. Sequencing was performed on peripheral blood. These receptors all stem from a man between 18 and 35 years old with active or convalescent COVID-19.

The chain joins TRBV29-1 to TRBJ1-1; possible D gene TRBD1, 6 bases. The V gene's germline CDR1 is SQVTM and CDR2 ANQGSEA. With 6 bases removed from V and 2 bases from J, the gap between germline ends came to 13 bases. The CDR3 is 13 residues long. CDR3 DNA: TGCAGCGTGGCCAAGGGGGAAAACACTGAAGCTTTCTTT. It translates to CSVAKGENTEAFF.

The V gene is TRBV10-1, the J gene TRBJ1-1; perhaps TRBD1 as D (5 bases). Trimming shortened V by 4 bases and J by 7 bases, and 13 bases separated the two germline ends. CDR1 is WNHNN, CDR2 SYGVQD, per germline (reference sequence). The CDR3 has 13 amino acids. CDR3 coding DNA: TGCGCCAGCAGTGGGGGCCCGAAGATTGAAGCTTTCTTT. Encoded protein: CASSGGPKIEAFF.

This rearrangement joins TRBV12-3 or TRBV12-4 to TRBJ1-1, with 8 bases aligning to TRBD1. CDR3 length: 13 amino acids. With 6 bases clipped from V and 4 bases from J, the junction kept 4 bases outside the gene matches. The CDR3 spells CASRTGVGTEAFF. In DNA, the CDR3 is TGTGCCAGCAGGACAGGGGTGGGCACTGAAGCTTTCTTT.

The chain links TRBV7-2 to TRBJ2-5, with a tentative D call TRBD1 (5 bases). The CDR3 has 16 amino acids. Trimming took 1 base from V and 3 from J, leaving 15 bases between them. Germline CDR1 SGHTA, CDR2 FQGNSA. The CDR3 loop reads CASSLEGVGLKETQYF. Written as DNA, the CDR3 is TGTGCCAGCAGCTTAGAAGGGGTCGGCCTTAAAGAGACCCAGTACTTC.

This rearrangement joins TRBV10-2 to TRBJ2-5; D remains unclear. The CDR3 runs 11 residues. Germline assignment: CDR1 WSHSY and CDR2 SAAADI. The V gene lost 6 bases and the J gene lost 3 bases, with 5 bases spanning the gap. CDR3 sequence (DNA): TGCGCCAGCAGCCCCGAAGAGACCCAGTACTTC. This sequence encodes CASSPEETQYF.

This chain joins TRBV5-6 and TRBJ1-1, with D possibly TRBD1 on 5 matching bases. Trimming stripped 7 bases from V and 3 bases from J, with 13 bases between. The CDR3 sequence is 13 residues long. Per the germline V gene, CDR1 is SGHDT and CDR2 is YYEEEE. This chain's CDR3 is CASWEAGDTEAFF. For the CDR3, the DNA is TGTGCCAGCTGGGAGGCGGGGGACACTGAAGCTTTCTTT. The full variable domain, with the rest looked up from reference TRBV5-6 and TRBJ1-1, is DAGVTQSPTHLIKTRGQQVTLRCSPKSGHDTVSWYQQALGQGPQFIFQYYEEEERQRGNFPDRFSGHQFPNYSSELNVNALLLGDSALYLCASWEAGDTEAFFGQGTRLTVV.

This chain links TRBV19 with TRBJ2-2, with unresolved D. This CDR3 spans 14 amino acids. V gave up 2 bases and J gave up 7 bases, with 11 bases separating them. Germline V gene lookup returns CDR1 LNHDA and CDR2 SQIVND (reference sequence). In DNA form, the CDR3 reads TGTGCCAGTAGTATAAACCCGGTTATCGGGGAGCTGTTTTTT. This translates into CASSINPVIGELFF. Supplemented by reference TRBV19 and TRBJ2-2, the full variable domain reads DGGITQSPKYLFRKEGQNVTLSCEQNLNHDAMYWYRQDPGQGLRLIYYSQIVNDFQKGDIAEGYSVSREKKESFPLTVTSAQKNPTAFYLCASSINPVIGELFFGEGSRLTVL.

The sample holds one count of this clone. The J gene is TRBJ1-5, the V gene TRBV9; a weak D match, TRBD1 (6 bases). Trimming pared 3 bases from V and 3 bases from J, leaving 13 bases between. The germline V gene encodes CDR1 SGDLS and CDR2 YYNGEE. The CDR3 sequence is 15 residues long. The CDR3 bases are TGTGCCAGCAGCGGAGAGGGGGGGTTCAATCAGCCCCAGCATTTT. Protein: CASSGEGGFNQPQHF.

This chain connects TRBV18 to TRBJ2-3; D gene uncertain. V was clipped by 5 bases and J by 5 bases, with 11 bases between them. The germline V gene has CDR1 KGHSH and CDR2 LQKENI. CDR3 size: 13 residues. The CDR3, as DNA: TGTGCCAGCTCATCCTATTCCGAAGATACGCAGTATTTT. It is translated as CASSSYSEDTQYF.

Here the CDR3 reads CASSLLQGYEQYF. The CDR3 DNA reads as TGTGCCAGCAGTTTATTACAGGGCTACGAGCAGTACTTC. The chain is built from TRBV12-3 or TRBV12-4 and TRBJ2-7, with D perhaps TRBD1 (6 bases). CDR3 size: 13 residues. Deletions cut 2 bases from V and 3 bases from J, with 8 bases between.

The chain employs TRBV7-9 and TRBJ2-1, with 15 bases that match TRBD2. The trim removed 4 bases at V and 8 bases at J, leaving 3 bases unmatched. The CDR3 has 15 amino acids. CDR1 and CDR2 (germline): SEHNR, FQNEAQ (reference sequence). Here the CDR3 reads CASSSGLAGGDEQFF. The CDR3 DNA sequence: TGTGCCAGCAGCTCGGGACTAGCGGGAGGAGATGAGCAGTTCTTC.

This clone is a singleton in its sample. The chain links TRBV3-1 (or the pseudogene TRBV3-2) to TRBJ1-1; D might be TRBD1 (6 bases). The germline V gene has CDR1 LGHDT and CDR2 YNNKEL (reference sequence). The CDR3 runs to 14 residues. Trimming removed 4 bases at V and 4 bases at J, with 13 bases between. The chain's CDR3 is CASSLGARSTEAFF. The DNA of the CDR3 is TGTGCCAGCAGCCTGGGGGCGCGGAGCACTGAAGCTTTCTTT.

V is TRBV7-3 and J is TRBJ2-3; 14 bases agree with TRBD2. Trimming took 5 bases from V and 2 from J; bases not matched to a gene: 6. The CDR3 sequence is 17 residues long. In germline, CDR1 is SGHTA, CDR2 FQGTGA. The CDR3 DNA reads TGTGCCAGCAGCCCTCGGACTAGCGGGAGGTACACAGATACGCAGTATTTT. Protein: CASSPRTSGRYTDTQYF.

This clone was detected only once. The rearrangement uses TRBV29-1 and TRBJ2-7; D is uncertain. V was cut by 4 bases and J by 0 bases, with 10 bases left in between. This CDR3 contains 13 residues. Germline values: CDR1 SQVTM, CDR2 ANQGSEA. CDR3 region: CSVASRSSYEQYF. The CDR3 coding sequence is TGCAGCGTTGCCTCAAGGAGCTCCTACGAGCAGTACTTC.

The V call is TRBV7-9, the J call TRBJ1-1; D remains ambiguous. V lost 11 bases and J 4 bases, leaving 17 bases between the germline ends. Looked up from germline, CDR1 is SEHNR and CDR2 is FQNEAQ (reference sequence). There are 13 residues in the CDR3. CDR3 sequence reads: CAHVTPGGTEAFF. The CDR3, as DNA: TGTGCCCACGTAACCCCCGGTGGCACTGAAGCTTTCTTT.

The chain links TRBV24-1 to TRBJ1-5; 9 nucleotides match TRBD1. The CDR3 contains 17 residues. Germline V gene lookup returns CDR1 KGHDR and CDR2 SFDVKD. V shed 3 bases, J shed 6 bases, and the junction held 11 bases outside the gene matches. The CDR3 reads CATSDPQTGGAFQPQHF. In DNA form, the CDR3 reads TGTGCCACCAGTGATCCCCAAACAGGGGGCGCGTTTCAGCCCCAGCATTTT.

The V gene is TRBV28, the J gene TRBJ2-1; 9 nucleotides align to TRBD1. CDR3 length equals 15 residues. The germline gives CDR1 MDHEN, CDR2 SYDVKM. The V gene end was trimmed by 2 bases and the J gene end by 4 bases; junction bases not matched to a gene: 3. CDR3 coding DNA: TGTGCCAGCAGTTTAACAGGGGGCGTTTACAATGAGCAGTTCTTC. Protein product: CASSLTGGVYNEQFF.

The V and J genes are TRBV30 and TRBJ1-4; 10 bases agree with TRBD1. The length of the CDR3 is 14 residues. The trim removed 4 bases at V and 6 bases at J, leaving 5 bases unmatched. CDR1 and CDR2 (germline): GTSNPN, SVGIG (reference sequence). Here the CDR3 DNA reads TGTGCCTGGAAATCCGGGACAGGGGATGAAAAACTGTTTTTT. Translating gives CAWKSGTGDEKLFF.

J is TRBJ2-7 and V is TRBV9, with TRBD2 identical over 8 bases. CDR1 and CDR2 (germline): SGDLS, YYNGEE. CDR3 length equals 17 residues. V lost 4 bases and J lost 5; bases outside the gene matches: 17. The CDR3 protein is CASSRTDAGGRLNEQYF. The CDR3 nucleotides are TGTGCCAGCAGCCGAACGGATGCGGGGGGAAGGTTAAACGAGCAGTACTTC.

V gene TRBV15 combines with J gene TRBJ1-3; D is undetermined. Trimming left V 1 base short and J 2 bases short, with 9 bases between. Germline V gene data show CDR1 as LNHNV and CDR2 as YYDKDF (reference sequence). The CDR3 has 15 amino acids. The CDR3 spells CATSRAGDPGNTIYF. For the CDR3, the DNA is TGTGCCACCAGCAGAGCCGGGGATCCTGGAAACACCATATATTTT.

This chain joins TRBV3-1 (or the pseudogene TRBV3-2) and TRBJ2-2, with 9 bases matching TRBD2. The germline V gene encodes CDR1 LGHDT and CDR2 YNNKEL (reference sequence). The CDR3 runs to 17 residues. J lost 9 bases, V lost 8 bases, and 19 bases had no gene match. For the CDR3, the DNA is TGTGCCAGCCGCGGGGGGGCGGGGGGGCCGATAATCAGGGAGCTGTTTTTT. This codes for CASRGGAGGPIIRELFF.

The V call is TRBV12-3 or TRBV12-4, the J call TRBJ2-7; D may be TRBD1 (6 bases). V gave up 4 bases and J gave up 7 bases, with 8 bases separating them. CDR3 length equals 11 residues. The CDR3 spells CASSYGTEQYF. CDR3 DNA sequence: TGTGCCAGCAGTTATGGGACAGAGCAGTACTTC.